These 19 T cell receptor beta chains came from one sample sequenced in a study of blood T cell repertoires in COVID-19. Measured with immunoSEQ multiplex PCR; TCRdb has only the in-frame clones, and not every one. In the table there are a few hundred thousand clones, about nine tenths of which are singletons. The specimen was peripheral blood. These receptors all stem from a woman aged 40 to 50 with acute or convalescent COVID-19.

This chain joins TRBV20-1 and TRBJ2-7; tentatively, D is TRBD2 (6 bases). V lost 7 bases to trimming and J lost 6 bases, with 13 bases between them. This CDR3 has 11 amino acids. In germline, CDR1 is DFQATT, CDR2 SNEGSKA (reference sequence). In DNA, the CDR3 is TGCAGTGTTAAAGGAGGGTTCGAGCAGTACGTC. Translation gives CSVKGGFEQYV.

The chain uses TRBV9 and TRBJ1-1; unclear D gene. Germline V gives CDR1 SGDLS, CDR2 YYNGEE. V shed 0 bases and J shed 2 bases, with 8 bases lying between them. CDR3 length: 14 amino acids. CDR3 sequence: CASSVGASNTEAFF. Here the CDR3 DNA reads TGTGCCAGCAGCGTAGGGGCCAGCAACACTGAAGCTTTCTTT.

The rearrangement uses TRBV29-1 and TRBJ1-2; 7 bases are a match to TRBD1. The CDR3 loop spans 13 amino acids. V shed 8 bases, J shed 2 bases, and the junction held 8 bases outside the gene matches. CDR1 and CDR2 from the germline V gene are SQVTM and ANQGSEA. CDR3 coding DNA: TGCAGCTCTTGGGTGACAGGGAACTATGGCTACACCTTC. As protein: CSSWVTGNYGYTF.

This chain joins TRBV2 and TRBJ1-4, with D tentatively TRBD1 (5 bases). The CDR3 is 16 amino acids. In germline, CDR1 is SNHLY, CDR2 FYNNEI. V was shortened by 6 bases and J by 0 bases, with 14 bases between the two germline ends. The CDR3 bases are TGTGCCAGCAGGGATAGTATACAGGCAACTAATGAAAAACTGTTTTTT. Protein: CASRDSIQATNEKLFF.

The chain links TRBV7-2 to TRBJ2-4, with 10 bases that match TRBD2. The CDR3 has 15 amino acids. Per germline, CDR1 SGHTA and CDR2 FQGNSA. The trim removed 1 base at V and 11 bases at J, leaving 8 bases unmatched. CDR3 in DNA: TGTGCCAGCAGCTTAGTGGCCGTTAGCGGGGGGTTTCAGTACTTC. It is translated as CASSLVAVSGGFQYF.

The chain uses TRBV29-1 and TRBJ1-1; 9 bases fit TRBD1. The CDR3 spans 12 residues. Germline lookup yields CDR1 SQVTM and CDR2 ANQGSEA. The V and J ends lost 7 bases and 1 base, in that order; junction bases with no gene match: 1. The CDR3: CSGDRANTEAFF. The CDR3 region has the DNA TGCAGCGGGGACAGGGCGAACACTGAAGCTTTCTTT.

V gene TRBV24-1 combines with J gene TRBJ2-6; 9 nucleotides agree with TRBD1. The CDR3 length is 20 residues. The germline gives CDR1 KGHDR, CDR2 SFDVKD. Losses at the gene ends were 3 bases for V and 1 base for J; bases not matched to a gene: 12. The CDR3 spells CATSDPGSRDRVSGANVLTF. DNA for the CDR3: TGTGCCACCAGTGATCCGGGGAGCCGGGACAGGGTTTCTGGGGCCAACGTCCTGACTTTC.

The J gene is TRBJ2-3, the V gene TRBV20-1; D may be TRBD2 (6 bases). Trimming left V 7 bases short and J 6 bases short, with 11 bases between. Per the germline V gene, CDR1 is DFQATT and CDR2 is SNEGSKA (reference sequence). The CDR3 is 11 amino acids. The CDR3 nucleotides read TGCAGTGTTGAACGGGGGGATACGCAGTATTTT. This sequence encodes CSVERGDTQYF.

The chain has TRBV3-1 (or the pseudogene TRBV3-2) and TRBJ1-2; TRBD1 might be the D (5 bases). Trimming cost V 0 bases and J 8 bases, with 22 bases left between them. The CDR3 is 17 amino acids. Germline V gene sequence: CDR1 LGHDT, CDR2 YNNKEL (reference sequence). The CDR3 coding sequence is TGTGCCAGCAGCCAAGAAGGTAGCGGGGCCCTGGTCGGGGGCTACACCTTC. It yields the protein CASSQEGSGALVGGYTF.

The V call is TRBV5-5, the J call TRBJ1-1; D remains ambiguous. V gave up 0 bases and J gave up 0 bases, with 12 bases separating them. In germline, CDR1 is SGHKS, CDR2 YYEKEE (reference sequence). The CDR3 runs 16 residues. CDR3 sequence: CASSLEQALMNTEAFF. The CDR3 coding sequence is TGTGCCAGCAGCTTGGAGCAGGCCCTCATGAACACTGAAGCTTTCTTT.

The rearrangement links TRBV27 to TRBJ2-1; 8 bases agree with TRBD1. Germline V lookup: CDR1 MNHEY, CDR2 SMNVEV (reference sequence). The CDR3 totals 18 residues. V was pared by 5 bases and J by 2 bases, with 14 bases of the junction left unmatched. CDR3 residues: CASSLLNPQGATYNEQFF. CDR3 nucleotides: TGTGCCAGCAGTCTACTTAACCCGCAGGGGGCCACCTACAATGAGCAGTTCTTC.

This clone appeared once. The chain combines TRBV2 with TRBJ1-2; maybe TRBD1 (5 bases). Deletions cut 7 bases from V and 8 bases from J, with 11 bases between. CDR1 SNHLY and CDR2 FYNNEI come from the germline V gene. The length of the CDR3 is 11 residues. For the CDR3, the DNA is TGTGCCAGCAACGGGGGAACAGGCTACACCTTC. Its protein is CASNGGTGYTF. The full variable domain, its missing parts supplied by reference TRBV2 and TRBJ1-2, is EPEVTQTPSHQVTQMGQEVILRCVPISNHLYFYWYRQILGQKVEFLVSFYNNEISEKSEIFDDQFSVERPDGSNFTLKIRSTKLEDSAMYFCASNGGTGYTFGSGTRLTVV.

The genes are TRBV5-1 and TRBJ2-1, with TRBD1 identical over 11 bases. Looked up from germline, CDR1 is SGHRS and CDR2 is YFSETQ. V gave up 3 bases and J gave up 8 bases; unmatched junction bases: 4. The length of the CDR3 is 14 residues. This CDR3 reads CASSWTGGADEQFF. CDR3 bases: TGCGCCAGCAGCTGGACAGGGGGCGCGGATGAGCAGTTCTTC.

The chain carries TRBV5-1 and TRBJ2-3; 12 nucleotides line up with TRBD2. Germline V lookup: CDR1 SGHRS, CDR2 YFSETQ. With 7 bases clipped from V and 5 bases from J, the junction kept 8 bases outside the gene matches. The CDR3 covers 15 residues. The CDR3 DNA follows: TGCGCCAGCCACCTAGCTAGCGGGGGGGTAGATACGCAGTATTTT. It codes for CASHLASGGVDTQYF.

DNA of the CDR3: TGCGCCAGCAGCTTGGCCGACGGGACAGGGTATCATTCACCCCTCCACTTT. Protein product: CASSLADGTGYHSPLHF. V usage is TRBV5-1 and J usage is TRBJ1-6; the match to TRBD1 covers 9 bases. The CDR3 contains 17 residues. The germline V gene encodes CDR1 SGHRS and CDR2 YFSETQ. V was clipped by 0 bases and J by 8 bases; unmatched bases: 9.

The table lists this clone with a few counts. The chain recombines TRBV7-2 with TRBJ2-3; 7 nucleotides line up with TRBD2. This CDR3 is built from 14 residues. Trimming removed 8 bases from V and 0 bases from J; junction bases left unmatched: 5. Germline V gene lookup returns CDR1 SGHTA and CDR2 FQGNSA. The CDR3 sequence: CASSTSVSTDTQYF. For the CDR3, the DNA is TGTGCCAGCTCTACTAGCGTTAGCACAGATACGCAGTATTTT.

The CDR3 DNA follows: TGTGCCAGCAGCAGGGGTTTTAATATTGGAAACACCATATATTTT. Its protein is CASSRGFNIGNTIYF. This chain joins TRBV9 and TRBJ1-3; perhaps TRBD1 as D (5 bases). Trimming took 4 bases from V and 3 from J, leaving 14 bases between them. The CDR3 loop spans 15 amino acids. The germline V gene has CDR1 SGDLS and CDR2 YYNGEE.

The chain uses TRBV9 and TRBJ1-1; TRBD1 is a possible D gene (5 bases). The CDR3 is 12 amino acids. Trimming shortened V by 2 bases and J by 7 bases, and 9 bases separated the two germline ends. Germline V lookup: CDR1 SGDLS, CDR2 YYNGEE. CDR3 region: CASSVDRGEAFF. CDR3 DNA: TGTGCCAGCAGCGTGGATAGGGGTGAAGCTTTCTTT.

This clone is a singleton in its sample. V and J are TRBV5-6 and TRBJ1-1, with D tentatively TRBD1 (5 bases). Trimming took 4 bases from V and 4 from J, leaving 17 bases between them. Germline assignment: CDR1 SGHDT and CDR2 YYEEEE. The CDR3 is 15 residues long. The DNA of the CDR3 is TGTGCCAGCAGCCCCCACGGGGGGAGGGCCACTGAAGCTTTCTTT. It is translated as CASSPHGGRATEAFF.